Below are 5 T cell receptor beta chains sequenced from a single sample in a study of T cells in Graves' hyperthyroidism and ophthalmopathy. What was amplified from RNA transcripts were TCR beta CDR3 regions. The HTBI primer set drove a first-round RT-PCR of the TCR CDR3. TCRdb reprocessed the multiplex PCR reads with MiXCR, giving one entry per CDR3 protein. The table has 400,000 to 500,000 distinct CDR3 sequences, approximately 15% seen once. The sequenced sample consisted of blood. Receptor source: a woman aged 18-29 years with Graves' hyperthyroidism.

At least ten counts were recorded for this clonotype. The chain employs TRBV2 and TRBJ2-4, with D maybe TRBD2 (5 bases). The CDR3 has 13 residues. Per germline, CDR1 SNHLY and CDR2 FYNNEI. The ends were cut back, 8 bases at V and 2 bases at J, with 10 bases in the middle. CDR3 region: CASEGLSKNIQYF. Here the CDR3 DNA reads TGTGCCAGCGAGGGCCTTTCCAAAAACATTCAGTACTTC. Drawing the rest from reference TRBV2 and TRBJ2-4, the complete variable domain is EPEVTQTPSHQVTQMGQEVILRCVPISNHLYFYWYRQILGQKVEFLVSFYNNEISEKSEIFDDQFSVERPDGSNFTLKIRSTKLEDSAMYFCASEGLSKNIQYFGAGTRLSVL.

This clonotype was seen more than once but under ten times. Germline is not matched at one junction end, which may reflect a read error. This chain uses TRBV12-3 or TRBV12-4 with TRBJ1-5, with D unclear. This CDR3 is built from 12 residues. The CDR3 region has the DNA TGTGCCAGCAGTTTAGGGCAGGATAACTGCTATTTT. Protein product: CASSLGQDNCYF.

Only a few counts were recorded for this clonotype. This chain joins TRBV6-5 and TRBJ2-5; 7 bases align to TRBD2. The CDR3 has 13 residues. J lost 14 bases, V lost 6 bases, and 15 bases had no gene match. Germline CDR1 is MNHEY and CDR2 is SVGAGI. The CDR3 loop is CASRNSGGQGEYF. The CDR3, as DNA: TGTGCCAGCAGGAACTCGGGGGGTCAAGGGGAATACTTC.

This clonotype was seen many times. The chain joins TRBV13 to TRBJ2-3; TRBD2 matches at 9 bases. The germline V gene has CDR1 PRHDT and CDR2 FYEKMQ (reference sequence). V was pared by 5 bases and J by 2 bases, with 17 bases of the junction left unmatched. This CDR3 is 19 amino acids long. In nucleotides, the CDR3 is TGTGCCAGCAGCCGCAGCGCGGGGGGGGCTGAGTCCCTCACAGATACGCAGTATTTT. Its translation: CASSRSAGGAESLTDTQYF.

At least ten counts were recorded for this clonotype. V gene TRBV30 combines with J gene TRBJ2-3; D tentatively fits TRBD1 or TRBD2 (5 bases each). V gave up 0 bases and J gave up 2 bases, with 21 bases separating them. The CDR3 length is 18 residues. CDR1 GTSNPN and CDR2 SVGIG come from the germline V gene (reference sequence). The chain's CDR3 is CAWSVIMGVSLPTDTQYF. CDR3 coding DNA: TGTGCCTGGAGTGTAATAATGGGGGTGAGCCTCCCCACAGATACGCAGTATTTT.